Sequencing of this T cell receptor (beta chain) was carried out in a study of T cells in Graves' hyperthyroidism and ophthalmopathy. The V and J ends lost 4 bases and 7 bases respectively, with 10 bases between them. Germline V gene lookup returns CDR1 KGHDR and CDR2 SFDVKD. The CDR3 is 14 amino acids. Amplified TCR beta CDR3 regions derived from RNA transcripts. HTBI primers were the set used in a first-round RT-PCR of the TCR CDR3. Each CDR3 protein is one row after TCRdb ran MiXCR on the multiplex PCR reads. Among 500,000 or so distinct CDR3 sequences listed, approximately 17% were seen once. This TCR was sampled from a woman under 30 with Graves' ophthalmopathy. The chain carries TRBV24-1 and TRBJ1-6; perhaps TRBD1 as D (6 bases). Sequenced input: blood. CDR3 amino acids: CATSEPGQNSPLHF. The DNA of the CDR3 is TGTGCCACCAGTGAGCCTGGACAGAATTCACCCCTCCACTTT.